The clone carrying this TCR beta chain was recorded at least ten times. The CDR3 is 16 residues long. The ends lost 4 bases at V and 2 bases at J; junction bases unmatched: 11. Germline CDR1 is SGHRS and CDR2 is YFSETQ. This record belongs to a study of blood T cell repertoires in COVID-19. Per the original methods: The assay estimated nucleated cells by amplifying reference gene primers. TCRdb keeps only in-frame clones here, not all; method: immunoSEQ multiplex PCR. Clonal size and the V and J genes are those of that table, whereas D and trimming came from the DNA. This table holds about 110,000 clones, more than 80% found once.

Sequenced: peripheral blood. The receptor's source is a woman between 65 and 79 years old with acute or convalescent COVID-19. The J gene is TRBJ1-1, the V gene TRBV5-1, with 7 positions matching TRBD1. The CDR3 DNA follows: TGCGCCAGCAGCCAAAGACAGGGTGGGAGAAACACTGAAGCTTTCTTT. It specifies CASSQRQGGRNTEAFF.